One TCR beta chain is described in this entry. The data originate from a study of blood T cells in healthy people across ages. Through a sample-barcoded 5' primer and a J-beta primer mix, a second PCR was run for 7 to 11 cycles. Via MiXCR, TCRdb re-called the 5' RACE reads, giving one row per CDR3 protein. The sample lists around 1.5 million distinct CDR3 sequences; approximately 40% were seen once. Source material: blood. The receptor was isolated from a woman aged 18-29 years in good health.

CDR3 residues: CASSFARGEYEQYF. CDR3 bases: TGTGCCAGCAGCTTCGCCAGGGGCGAGTATGAGCAGTACTTC. The chain carries TRBV7-8 and TRBJ2-7, with a possible D match to TRBD1 (6 bases). Germline CDR1 SGHVS, CDR2 FQNEAQ. The CDR3 extends over 14 amino acids. V shed 3 bases and J shed 7 bases, with 16 bases lying between them.